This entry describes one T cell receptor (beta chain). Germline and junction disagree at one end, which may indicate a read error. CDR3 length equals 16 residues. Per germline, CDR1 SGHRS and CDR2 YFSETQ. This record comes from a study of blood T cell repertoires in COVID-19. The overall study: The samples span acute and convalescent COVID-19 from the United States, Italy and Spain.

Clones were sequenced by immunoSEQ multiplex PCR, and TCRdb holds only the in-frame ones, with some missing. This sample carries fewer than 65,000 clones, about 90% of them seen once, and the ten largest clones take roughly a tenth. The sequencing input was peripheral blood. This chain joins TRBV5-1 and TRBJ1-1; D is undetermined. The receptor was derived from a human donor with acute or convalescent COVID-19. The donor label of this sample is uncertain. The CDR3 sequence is CASRLGITGTDTEAFF. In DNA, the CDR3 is TGCGCCAGCAGGTTGGGGATTACGGGTACGGACACTGAAGCTTTCTTT. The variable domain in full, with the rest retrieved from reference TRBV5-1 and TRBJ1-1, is KAGVTQTPRYLIKTRGQQVTLSCSPISGHRSVSWYQQTPGQGLQFLFEYFSETQRNKGNFPGRFSGRQFSNSRSEMNVSTLELGDSALYLCASRLGITGTDTEAFFGQGTRLTVV.